One sample yielded the 10 T cell receptor beta chains listed below, sequenced in a study of T cells after yellow fever vaccination (dated 2019 in TCRdb). Library construction relied on 5' RACE. Sequencing took place on an Illumina HiSeq 2500. TCRdb trimmed public reads at Q25 via fastp, called clones via MiXCR and kept in-frame beta chains. When rows share a CDR3 protein, they turn into one entry using the most common DNA and genes. The sample contains around 53,000 distinct CDR3 sequences, around 7% of them found a single time. 20% to 30% of the sample is taken by the ten largest. The meaning of the sample's treatment or condition label: live attenuated yellow fever vaccine strain. Material: CD8+ T cells not binding an NS4B(214-222) dextramer, sorted from PBMCs, obtained around 45 days after the first yellow fever vaccination. Reading the label with the study, this specimen's cell subset or site is: NS4B epitope dextramer-negative CD8 T cells. These receptors all come from a man aged 18 to 35 who received the YFV17D yellow fever vaccine.

This clonotype was observed many times. This chain joins TRBV4-2 and TRBJ1-1, with TRBD1 matching over 7 bases. CDR3 length: 17 amino acids. The V gene's germline CDR1 is LGHNA and CDR2 YNFKEQ. With V trimmed by 0 bases and J by 10 bases, 17 bases remained unmatched. The chain's CDR3 is CASSQEFVGTVPVGAFF. In nucleotides, the CDR3 is TGTGCCAGCAGCCAAGAATTTGTGGGGACAGTACCCGTCGGAGCTTTCTTT.

This clonotype has ten or more counts. The chain carries TRBV13 and TRBJ2-7; D uncertain. The V end was cut by 4 bases, the J end by 0 bases, with 4 bases between. The CDR3 consists of 12 residues. CDR1 is PRHDT, CDR2 FYEKMQ, per germline (reference sequence). In nucleotides, the CDR3 is TGTGCCAGCAGCTCTATCTCCTACGAGCAGTACTTC. Amino acids: CASSSISYEQYF. The full variable domain, its missing parts supplied by reference TRBV13 and TRBJ2-7, is AAGVIQSPRHLIKEKRETATLKCYPIPRHDTVYWYQQGPGQDPQFLISFYEKMQSDKGSIPDRFSAQQFSDYHSELNMSSLELGDSALYFCASSSISYEQYFGPGTRLTVT.

The chain employs TRBV6-5 and TRBJ2-2, with no clear D. Trimming removed 3 bases at V and 5 bases at J, with 13 bases between. From germline, CDR1 is MNHEY and CDR2 SVGAGI. CDR3 length: 15 amino acids. The DNA for the CDR3 is TGTGCCAGCAGTTATGAGGCAGTTGGGACCGGGGAGCTGTTTTTT. Translating it yields CASSYEAVGTGELFF.

The genes are TRBV7-8 and TRBJ2-1; D is possibly TRBD1 (6 bases). Trimming shortened V by 5 bases and J by 12 bases, and 26 bases separated the two germline ends. The CDR3 totals 16 residues. From germline, CDR1 is SGHVS and CDR2 FQNEAQ. The CDR3 DNA is TGTGCCAGCAGCGATATACAGGGTGAGATCGATTATGCGCAGTTCTTC. Translated: CASSDIQGEIDYAQFF.

This clonotype was seen a handful of times. The chain is built from TRBV2 and TRBJ1-2, with D possibly being TRBD1 (5 bases). The V end was cut by 1 base, the J end by 8 bases, with 11 bases between. Looked up from germline, CDR1 is SNHLY and CDR2 is FYNNEI. The CDR3 covers 13 residues. The CDR3 coding sequence is TGTGCCAGCAGTGAAGATCTCGGGGCGGGCTACACCTTC. It codes for CASSEDLGAGYTF. Full variable domain (missing parts from reference TRBV2 and TRBJ1-2): EPEVTQTPSHQVTQMGQEVILRCVPISNHLYFYWYRQILGQKVEFLVSFYNNEISEKSEIFDDQFSVERPDGSNFTLKIRSTKLEDSAMYFCASSEDLGAGYTFGSGTRLTVV.

This chain joins TRBV19 and TRBJ2-1, with 7 positions matching TRBD1. CDR3 size: 15 residues. CDR1 and CDR2 (germline): LNHDA, SQIVND (reference sequence). With V trimmed by 5 bases and J by 3 bases, 7 bases remained unmatched. CDR3 sequence reads: CASSGTGAIYNEQFF. Written as DNA, the CDR3 is TGTGCCAGTAGTGGAACAGGGGCGATCTACAATGAGCAGTTCTTC.

This clonotype was counted between two and nine times. The chain carries TRBV7-9 and TRBJ2-7; possibly TRBD1 for D (6 bases). The CDR3 totals 15 residues. CDR1 is SEHNR and CDR2 is FQNEAQ in the germline V gene (reference sequence). The V end was cut by 3 bases, the J end by 0 bases, with 12 bases between. CDR3 amino acids: CASSLYRVNSYEQYF. CDR3 nucleotides: TGTGCCAGCAGCTTGTACAGGGTAAACTCCTACGAGCAGTACTTC.

This clonotype was seen repeatedly, ten times or more. Written as DNA, the CDR3 is TGCAGCGTTGGGCAGGGGGCTTACGGCGGGGAGCTGTTTTTT. This translates into CSVGQGAYGGELFF. J is TRBJ2-2 and V is TRBV29-1, with 8 bases that match TRBD1. CDR1 and CDR2 from the germline V gene are SQVTM and ANQGSEA. The CDR3 has 14 residues. V lost 4 bases, J lost 7 bases, and 8 bases stayed unmatched.

This clonotype has a count of ten or more. This chain joins TRBV11-2 and TRBJ2-7; D is undetermined. The germline CDR1 and CDR2 sequences are SGHAT and FQNNGV. The CDR3 loop spans 12 amino acids. The ends were cut back, 4 bases at V and 7 bases at J, with 11 bases in the middle. The chain's CDR3 is CASSSDVGEQYF. The CDR3 DNA follows: TGTGCCAGCAGCTCGGACGTGGGGGAGCAGTACTTC.

This clonotype was seen repeatedly, ten times or more. V and J are TRBV20-1 and TRBJ2-2, with a possible D match to TRBD2 (5 bases). The CDR3 runs to 16 residues. The germline V and J ends were trimmed by 3 bases and 5 bases, with 19 bases remaining between them. Germline CDR1 reads DFQATT; CDR2 reads SNEGSKA (reference sequence). DNA for the CDR3: TGCAGTGCTAGGTCCCCCTACCAAGAGGGTACCGGGGAGCTGTTTTTT. It encodes CSARSPYQEGTGELFF.